One sample yielded the 26 T cell receptor beta chains listed below, sequenced in a study of graft-versus-host responses after intestinal transplantation. The method was immunoSEQ multiplex PCR; TCRdb's version includes in-frame clones alone and lacks a portion of them. The sample lists just over 20,000 clones; roughly 87% were seen once. The sample here was PBMCs, taken about 63 days after intestinal transplantation. The receptors stem from a human patient who received an intestinal transplant, so some T cells may come from the graft donor.

The table lists this clone with a count of one. V usage is TRBV5-5 and J usage is TRBJ1-2; 10 nucleotides match TRBD1. CDR1 is SGHKS, CDR2 YYEKEE, per germline (reference sequence). CDR3 length: 17 residues. V gave up 4 bases and J gave up 4 bases; unmatched junction bases: 13. The CDR3 DNA follows: TGTGCCAGCAGCCCCCCAGTGAGGACAGGGGGAAGCTATGGCTACACCTTC. This translates into CASSPPVRTGGSYGYTF.

V gene TRBV4-3 combines with J gene TRBJ2-7, with D maybe TRBD2 (6 bases). CDR3 size: 13 residues. Germline assignment: CDR1 LGHNA and CDR2 YSLEER. The V end was cut by 0 bases, the J end by 4 bases, with 7 bases between. CDR3 loop: CASSQERGYEQYF. CDR3 DNA sequence: TGCGCCAGCAGCCAAGAACGGGGGTACGAGCAGTACTTC.

J is TRBJ1-1 and V is TRBV5-1; possible D gene TRBD1, 5 bases. V dropped 1 base and J dropped 0 bases, with 13 bases sitting between them. The CDR3 spans 16 residues. Germline CDR1 is SGHRS and CDR2 is YFSETQ. This CDR3 reads CASSLLRQNMNTEAFF. CDR3 DNA: TGCGCCAGCAGCTTGCTCCGACAGAATATGAACACTGAAGCTTTCTTT.

This chain joins TRBV6-5 and TRBJ1-2, with 7 bases that match TRBD1. This CDR3 has 13 residues. The ends lost 6 bases at V and 7 bases at J; junction bases unmatched: 8. From germline, CDR1 is MNHEY and CDR2 SVGAGI. This CDR3 reads CASRRPGGGGYTF. The CDR3 DNA follows: TGTGCCAGCAGACGTCCAGGGGGAGGTGGCTACACCTTC.

This chain links TRBV2 with TRBJ2-3; D gene ambiguous. Germline V CDR1 and CDR2: SNHLY, FYNNEI. The CDR3 has 13 residues. Trimming took 7 bases from V and 5 from J, leaving 13 bases between them. The CDR3 sequence: CASKFSLVDTQYF. CDR3 coding DNA: TGTGCCAGCAAGTTCTCCCTAGTAGATACGCAGTATTTT.

On this clone itself: Relative to the germline gene, one junction end is altered; a read error may explain this. The chain has TRBV5-1 and TRBJ2-1, with a tentative D call TRBD1 (5 bases). CDR3 length: 15 residues. Germline V gives CDR1 SGHRS, CDR2 YFSETQ. The CDR3, as DNA: TGCGCCAGCAGCTTTGACAGAGACTCCTACAATGGGCAGTTCTTC. Encoded protein: CASSFDRDSYNGQFF. Drawing the rest from reference TRBV5-1 and TRBJ2-1, the complete variable domain is KAGVTQTPRYLIKTRGQQVTLSCSPISGHRSVSWYQQTPGQGLQFLFEYFSETQRNKGNFPGRFSGRQFSNSRSEMNVSTLELGDSALYLCASSFDRDSYNGQFFGPGTRLTVL.

The chain joins TRBV27 to TRBJ1-1; D is possibly TRBD1 (6 bases). Trimming left V 9 bases short and J 8 bases short, with 16 bases between. This CDR3 has 12 amino acids. Germline CDR1 MNHEY, CDR2 SMNVEV (reference sequence). In nucleotides, the CDR3 is TGTGCCAGTTCGGGACACCGCAACGAAGCTTTCTTT. It encodes CASSGHRNEAFF.

The chain is built from TRBV6-5 and TRBJ2-7; D tentatively fits TRBD1 or TRBD2 (5 bases each). The CDR3 sequence is 14 residues long. V lost 0 bases and J 4 bases, leaving 10 bases between the germline ends. The germline V gene has CDR1 MNHEY and CDR2 SVGAGI. CDR3 DNA sequence: TGTGCCAGCAGTTACTCCGGCAGGGAGTACGAGCAGTACTTC. It encodes CASSYSGREYEQYF.

V usage is TRBV30 and J usage is TRBJ1-6; 8 bases agree with TRBD1. The CDR3 is 14 residues long. Unmatched junction bases numbered 3, after V lost 1 base and J lost 7 bases. Germline CDR1 GTSNPN, CDR2 SVGIG (reference sequence). The CDR3 DNA reads TGTGCCTGGAGTGGGACAGGGCCGAATTCACCCCTCCACTTT. It specifies CAWSGTGPNSPLHF.

This sequence joins TRBV7-9 and TRBJ1-2; no firm D call. There are 14 residues in the CDR3. Germline V gene lookup returns CDR1 SEHNR and CDR2 FQNEAQ (reference sequence). Trimming left V 2 bases short and J 8 bases short, with 15 bases between. This chain's CDR3 is CASSLPGSIGGYTF. The CDR3 DNA reads as TGTGCCAGCAGCTTACCGGGGTCCATAGGGGGCTACACCTTC.

The chain combines TRBV7-8 with TRBJ2-5; D possibly uses TRBD1 or TRBD2 (5 bases each). The J call may be incorrect, as the DNA end agrees better with TRBJ2-7. This CDR3 spans 11 amino acids. The germline V gene has CDR1 SGHVS and CDR2 FQNEAQ. CDR3 nucleotides: TGTGCCAGCAGCCGGGGCCACGAGCAGTACTTC. Protein product: CASSRGHEQYF.

The V gene is TRBV4-1, the J gene TRBJ1-2; 8 bases are a match to TRBD1. This CDR3 is 17 amino acids long. Trimming at V came to 0 bases and at J to 2 bases, leaving 8 bases not matched to a gene. Germline lookup yields CDR1 MGHRA and CDR2 YSYEKL. As DNA, the CDR3 is TGCGCCAGCAGCCAAGAGACCAGGGGGCGCCAGAACTATGGCTACACCTTC. Residues: CASSQETRGRQNYGYTF.

This rearrangement joins TRBV10-2 to TRBJ2-5; D is ambiguous. Judging by the DNA end, TRBJ2-7 fits better; the J call may be wrong. The germline V gene encodes CDR1 WSHSY and CDR2 SAAADI. The CDR3 is made up of 11 amino acids. Here the CDR3 reads CATVDTYEQYF. The CDR3 nucleotides read TGCGCCACGGTCGATACCTACGAGCAGTACTTC.

The chain links TRBV5-6 to TRBJ2-3, with 12 bases lining up with TRBD2. The V gene's germline CDR1 is SGHDT and CDR2 YYEEEE. CDR3 length: 17 amino acids. Losses at the gene ends were 4 bases for V and 2 bases for J; bases not matched to a gene: 8. Here the CDR3 DNA reads TGTGCCAGCAGCGCCCAACTAGCGGGGGGCCCCACAGATACGCAGTATTTT. Its translation is CASSAQLAGGPTDTQYF.

This clone was detected a few times. V gene TRBV4-3 combines with J gene TRBJ1-6; TRBD1 matches at 9 bases. Unmatched junction bases numbered 3, after V lost 3 bases and J lost 6 bases. The germline CDR1 and CDR2 sequences are LGHNA and YSLEER. The CDR3 length is 15 residues. The CDR3 spells CASSQGQGSNSPLHF. The CDR3, as DNA: TGCGCCAGCAGCCAGGGACAGGGCAGTAATTCACCCCTCCACTTT.

This clone was seen more than once but under ten times. This chain joins TRBV6-1 and TRBJ1-4; D perhaps matches TRBD1 (5 bases). The V gene's germline CDR1 is MNHNS and CDR2 SASEGT. With 2 bases removed from V and 4 bases from J, the gap between germline ends came to 17 bases. This CDR3 spans 17 amino acids. CDR3 sequence: CASSELLGAGINEKLFF. The CDR3 bases are TGTGCCAGCAGTGAACTTCTAGGGGCAGGAATTAATGAAAAACTGTTTTTT.

This clone came up once. The J gene is TRBJ2-7, the V gene TRBV6-5; D may be TRBD1 (5 bases). V was trimmed by 6 bases and J by 0 bases, leaving 15 bases between them. Germline V gene data show CDR1 as MNHEY and CDR2 as SVGAGI. The CDR3 totals 15 residues. The CDR3 DNA reads TGTGCCAGCAGCCAACATCTCAGGGTCTCCTACGAGCAGTACTTC. Its translation: CASSQHLRVSYEQYF.

The gene calls are TRBV27 and TRBJ2-2; possibly TRBD1 or TRBD2 for D (5 bases each). Germline loops: CDR1 MNHEY, CDR2 SMNVEV (reference sequence). This CDR3 has 15 amino acids. V lost 3 bases, J lost 5 bases, and 13 bases lay in between. CDR3 loop: CASSFRDRETGELFF. CDR3 bases: TGTGCCAGCAGTTTTAGGGACCGTGAGACCGGGGAGCTGTTTTTT.

This chain connects TRBV19 to TRBJ2-4, with D maybe TRBD2 (5 bases). From germline, CDR1 is LNHDA and CDR2 SQIVND (reference sequence). With 1 base removed from V and 2 bases from J, the gap between germline ends came to 12 bases. The CDR3 extends over 16 amino acids. The CDR3 is CASSIGTGDSKNIQYF. The CDR3 region has the DNA TGTGCCAGTAGTATAGGGACCGGGGATTCCAAAAACATTCAGTACTTC. The full variable domain, its missing parts supplied by reference TRBV19 and TRBJ2-4, is DGGITQSPKYLFRKEGQNVTLSCEQNLNHDAMYWYRQDPGQGLRLIYYSQIVNDFQKGDIAEGYSVSREKKESFPLTVTSAQKNPTAFYLCASSIGTGDSKNIQYFGAGTRLSVL.

V gene TRBV9 combines with J gene TRBJ1-1; D remains unclear. Between the trimmed V and J ends, which lost 0 bases and 3 bases, there was a span of 12 bases. The germline gives CDR1 SGDLS, CDR2 YYNGEE. This CDR3 contains 15 residues. In nucleotides, the CDR3 is TGTGCCAGCAGCGTAGTTCGGGGTATCGACACTGAAGCTTTCTTT. Translated: CASSVVRGIDTEAFF.

The chain has TRBV14 and TRBJ1-1; D not certain. V dropped 0 bases and J dropped 0 bases, with 14 bases sitting between them. This CDR3 is 17 amino acids long. CDR1 is SGHDN and CDR2 is FVKESK in the germline V gene. The CDR3 DNA follows: TGTGCCAGCAGCCAAGATCCGGGCCCCCTAATGAACACTGAAGCTTTCTTT. Its protein is CASSQDPGPLMNTEAFF.

V usage is TRBV15 and J usage is TRBJ1-4, with D possibly being TRBD1 (5 bases). The CDR3 spans 13 residues. Trimming pared 5 bases from V and 5 bases from J, leaving 9 bases between. The germline gives CDR1 LNHNV, CDR2 YYDKDF (reference sequence). The CDR3: CATSLGTNEKLFF. In DNA, the CDR3 is TGTGCCACCAGCCTAGGGACGAATGAAAAACTGTTTTTT.

V usage is TRBV13 and J usage is TRBJ2-5; D gene unclear. V lost 5 bases and J 0 bases, leaving 10 bases between the germline ends. CDR1 PRHDT and CDR2 FYEKMQ come from the germline V gene (reference sequence). The CDR3 consists of 14 residues. In DNA form, the CDR3 reads TGTGCCAGCAGCCAAGGAAGAAACCAAGAGACCCAGTACTTC. This gives the protein CASSQGRNQETQYF. The complete variable domain, with remaining parts taken from reference TRBV13 and TRBJ2-5, reads AAGVIQSPRHLIKEKRETATLKCYPIPRHDTVYWYQQGPGQDPQFLISFYEKMQSDKGSIPDRFSAQQFSDYHSELNMSSLELGDSALYFCASSQGRNQETQYFGPGTRLLVL.

The chain has TRBV29-1 and TRBJ1-2, with 9 bases fitting TRBD1. The CDR3 loop spans 13 amino acids. Germline CDR1 and CDR2: SQVTM and ANQGSEA. The trim removed 7 bases at V and 8 bases at J, leaving 11 bases unmatched. The DNA for the CDR3 is TGCAGCGCTGGGGGTCGGACAGGGGACGGCTACACCTTC. This gives the protein CSAGGRTGDGYTF.

The CDR3 coding sequence is TGCGCCAGCAGCCAAGATACCGGGGCCAACGTCCTGACTTTC. Its protein is CASSQDTGANVLTF. The chain links TRBV4-1 to TRBJ2-6; D is undetermined. Between the trimmed V and J ends, which lost 0 bases and 4 bases, there was a span of 4 bases. Germline-derived CDR1 and CDR2 are MGHRA and YSYEKL. This CDR3 spans 14 amino acids.

The rearrangement uses TRBV4-3 and TRBJ2-3; no definite D call. Trimming pared 0 bases from V and 2 bases from J, leaving 9 bases between. This CDR3 comprises 15 residues. Germline CDR1 is LGHNA and CDR2 is YSLEER. The chain's CDR3 is CASSQDGFNTDTQYF. The CDR3 coding sequence is TGCGCCAGCAGCCAAGACGGGTTTAACACAGATACGCAGTATTTT.